The 20 T cell receptor beta chains listed next were all sequenced from one sample in a study of shared clonotypes between healthy human individuals. The method was immunoSEQ multiplex PCR; TCRdb's version includes in-frame clones alone and lacks a portion of them. The sample lists about 2.5 million clones, just under 95% occurring once. Sequenced sample: naive CD4+ T cells from PBMCs. The sample's subset: CD45RA+ positively selected. The receptor source for this set is a man between 18 and 29 years old in good health. Some clones in this sample may be carry-over from other donors' samples.

The CDR3 region has the DNA TGTGCCAGCAGCCTCCCAGGTAATAGCGGGAGCACAGATACGCAGTATTTT. The encoded protein is CASSLPGNSGSTDTQYF. The chain carries TRBV4-2 and TRBJ2-3; the match to TRBD2 covers 7 bases. CDR3 length equals 17 residues. The germline CDR1 and CDR2 sequences are LGHNA and YNFKEQ. After removal of 4 bases from V and 0 bases from J, the junction contained 10 bases not matched to a gene.

This clone was recorded only once. The chain couples TRBV6-1 to TRBJ1-4; 12 bases fit TRBD1. The CDR3 is 15 residues long. The germline V gene encodes CDR1 MNHNS and CDR2 SASEGT. The ends lost 6 bases at V and 3 bases at J; junction bases unmatched: 2. CDR3 nucleotides: TGTGCCAGCAGGCGGGACAGGGGGCCTAATGAAAAACTGTTTTTT. This codes for CASRRDRGPNEKLFF.

About this clone: The identical CDR3 is also encoded by other nucleotide sequences in the sample. The CDR3 sequence: CASSVASGTTSTDTQYF. In DNA form, the CDR3 reads TGTGCCAGCAGCGTGGCTAGCGGGACAACTAGCACAGATACGCAGTATTTT. This chain connects TRBV9 to TRBJ2-3, with 9 bases matching TRBD2. V gave up 2 bases and J gave up 0 bases; unmatched junction bases: 7. The CDR3 covers 17 residues. Germline V gives CDR1 SGDLS, CDR2 YYNGEE. The complete variable domain, with remaining parts taken from reference TRBV9 and TRBJ2-3, reads DSGVTQTPKHLITATGQRVTLRCSPRSGDLSVYWYQQSLDQGLQFLIQYYNGEERAKGNILERFSAQQFPDLHSELNLSSLELGDSALYFCASSVASGTTSTDTQYFGPGTRLTVL.

The CDR3 DNA reads as TGTGCCAGTAGTATAGTTCCCACCGGCCCCGATACGCAGTATTTT. Protein sequence: CASSIVPTGPDTQYF. The V call is TRBV19, the J call TRBJ2-3; D gene ambiguous. CDR3 size: 15 residues. Between the trimmed V and J ends, which lost 1 base and 6 bases, there was a span of 14 bases. Germline V gene lookup returns CDR1 LNHDA and CDR2 SQIVND (reference sequence).

The chain links TRBV5-1 to TRBJ2-1; TRBD2 aligns across 7 bases. The CDR3 spans 14 residues. V trimming: 3 bases; J trimming: 6 bases; junction bases outside the gene matches: 6. Germline V gene data show CDR1 as SGHRS and CDR2 as YFSETQ. CDR3 DNA: TGCGCCAGCAGCTCTACTAGCGAGATCAATGAGCAGTTCTTC. As protein: CASSSTSEINEQFF.

The V and J genes are TRBV5-1 and TRBJ1-1, with D unclear. CDR3 length: 13 residues. Germline CDR1 and CDR2: SGHRS and YFSETQ. Trimming removed 0 bases from V and 9 bases from J, with 12 bases in between. The CDR3 sequence is CASSLAPGSKAFF. CDR3 sequence (DNA): TGCGCCAGCAGCTTGGCTCCAGGATCCAAAGCTTTCTTT.

The V and J genes are TRBV28 and TRBJ1-2; TRBD1 might be the D (6 bases). CDR3 length: 14 amino acids. The V end lost 8 bases, the J end lost 7 bases, and 20 bases lay between the germline ends. The germline CDR1 and CDR2 sequences are MDHEN and SYDVKM. CDR3: CASWDKGGRGGYTF. In DNA, the CDR3 is TGTGCCAGCTGGGACAAAGGCGGGAGGGGTGGCTACACCTTC.

The V call is TRBV28, the J call TRBJ2-7; D remains ambiguous. The CDR3 runs to 12 residues. Trimming took 5 bases from V and 3 from J, leaving 8 bases between them. Germline CDR1 reads MDHEN; CDR2 reads SYDVKM. The CDR3 bases are TGTGCCAGCAGTAGAGACTTCTACGAGCAGTACTTC. Protein sequence: CASSRDFYEQYF.

The V and J genes are TRBV18 and TRBJ2-1, with D tentatively TRBD1 (6 bases). This CDR3 contains 14 residues. V was trimmed by 3 bases and J by 4 bases, leaving 10 bases between them. Germline CDR1 and CDR2: KGHSH and LQKENI. The DNA for the CDR3 is TGTGCCAGCTCACCTGGGACAATTTACAATGAGCAGTTCTTC. This codes for CASSPGTIYNEQFF. Based on the CDR3 plus reference TRBV18 and TRBJ2-1, the full variable domain is NAGVMQNPRHLVRRRGQEARLRCSPMKGHSHVYWYRQLPEEGLKFMVYLQKENIIDESGMPKERFSAEFPKEGPSILRIQQVVRGDSAAYFCASSPGTIYNEQFFGPGTRLTVL.

The gene calls are TRBV30 and TRBJ1-3; D not resolved. With 3 bases removed from V and 7 bases from J, the gap between germline ends came to 19 bases. This CDR3 has 15 residues. The germline V gene has CDR1 GTSNPN and CDR2 SVGIG (reference sequence). The CDR3 loop is CAWRERVLGGNTIYF. The CDR3 DNA sequence: TGTGCCTGGAGGGAGCGGGTCCTGGGTGGTAACACCATATATTTT.

This clone was counted a single time. Different DNA sequences within this sample yield the same CDR3. This sequence joins TRBV9 and TRBJ2-3; 7 bases match TRBD2. With V trimmed by 2 bases and J by 5 bases, 2 bases remained unmatched. CDR1 is SGDLS and CDR2 is YYNGEE in the germline V gene. This CDR3 region has 13 residues. The CDR3 sequence: CASSVASGDTQYF. CDR3 DNA sequence: TGTGCCAGCAGCGTCGCTAGCGGAGATACGCAGTATTTT.

The DNA for the CDR3 is TGTGCCTGGAGTGTTAGAAGTATAGGACTAGCGGGAGCTTCCTACGAGCAGTACTTC. Translating gives CAWSVRSIGLAGASYEQYF. This chain links TRBV30 with TRBJ2-7; TRBD2 aligns across 13 bases. The CDR3 is 19 amino acids. With V trimmed by 0 bases and J by 1 base, 12 bases remained unmatched. Germline V gives CDR1 GTSNPN, CDR2 SVGIG (reference sequence).

This chain links TRBV28 with TRBJ2-7, with 8 bases fitting TRBD1. Germline V gene data show CDR1 as MDHEN and CDR2 as SYDVKM. Trimming at V came to 3 bases and at J to 5 bases, leaving 15 bases not matched to a gene. CDR3 length: 17 amino acids. The CDR3 DNA is TGTGCCAGCAGTTTCGTCGGGACAGGTAATGTAAAAGACGAGCAGTACTTC. The encoded protein is CASSFVGTGNVKDEQYF. Full variable domain (rest looked up from reference TRBV28 and TRBJ2-7): DVKVTQSSRYLVKRTGEKVFLECVQDMDHENMFWYRQDPGLGLRLIYFSYDVKMKEKGDIPEGYSVSREKKERFSLILESASTNQTSMYLCASSFVGTGNVKDEQYFGPGTRLTVT.

The V gene is TRBV18, the J gene TRBJ1-2; possible D gene TRBD1, 5 bases. The CDR3 runs to 15 residues. With 3 bases removed from V and 2 bases from J, the gap between germline ends came to 13 bases. Germline-derived CDR1 and CDR2 are KGHSH and LQKENI. CDR3 in DNA: TGTGCCAGCTCACCTGGTAGTGGGGACAACTATGGCTACACCTTC. Protein product: CASSPGSGDNYGYTF.

The rearrangement links TRBV19 to TRBJ1-4, with 7 bases aligning to TRBD1. The CDR3 has 14 amino acids. Looked up from germline, CDR1 is LNHDA and CDR2 is SQIVND (reference sequence). After removal of 3 bases from V and 3 bases from J, the junction contained 1 base not matched to a gene. This CDR3 reads CASSMGTANEKLFF. DNA for the CDR3: TGTGCCAGTAGTATGGGGACAGCTAATGAAAAACTGTTTTTT.

This chain's CDR3 is CASSFAGNTIYF. The CDR3 DNA is TGTGCCAGCAGCTTTGCTGGAAACACCATATATTTT. The chain carries TRBV11-3 and TRBJ1-3; no firm D call. V lost 3 bases to trimming and J lost 2 bases, with 2 bases between them. Germline-derived CDR1 and CDR2 are SGHNT and YENEEA. The CDR3 is 12 amino acids.

This chain connects TRBV2 to TRBJ2-7; D is undetermined. Trimming cost V 6 bases and J 0 bases, with 6 bases left between them. Germline values: CDR1 SNHLY, CDR2 FYNNEI. The CDR3 sequence is 12 residues long. The CDR3 protein is CASSQFSYEQYF. The CDR3 nucleotides are TGTGCCAGCAGCCAGTTCTCCTACGAGCAGTACTTC.

The chain carries TRBV28 and TRBJ2-5; D may be TRBD1 (5 bases). Trimming took off 5 bases at V and 10 bases at J, with 20 bases between the two ends. This CDR3 spans 14 amino acids. Per germline, CDR1 MDHEN and CDR2 SYDVKM. CDR3 sequence (DNA): TGTGCCAGCAGTAACTGGACACCCTCCGTGGGCCAGTACTTC. This sequence encodes CASSNWTPSVGQYF.

This clone was seen only once. Written as DNA, the CDR3 is TGTGCCAGCAGCCGCCCCGGACTAGCGGGAGGGGCAGATACGCAGTATTTT. It yields the protein CASSRPGLAGGADTQYF. The V gene is TRBV7-2, the J gene TRBJ2-3; 15 bases are shared with TRBD2. V lost 5 bases and J lost 4; bases outside the gene matches: 7. Looked up from germline, CDR1 is SGHTA and CDR2 is FQGNSA. The CDR3 is 17 amino acids.

The rearrangement uses TRBV28 and TRBJ1-2, with 7 bases matching TRBD1. Trimming at V came to 6 bases and at J to 3 bases, leaving 4 bases not matched to a gene. Germline-derived CDR1 and CDR2 are MDHEN and SYDVKM. The CDR3 loop spans 13 amino acids. The CDR3 sequence: CASRWDSYYGYTF. The CDR3 DNA reads TGTGCCAGCAGGTGGGACAGCTACTATGGCTACACCTTC.